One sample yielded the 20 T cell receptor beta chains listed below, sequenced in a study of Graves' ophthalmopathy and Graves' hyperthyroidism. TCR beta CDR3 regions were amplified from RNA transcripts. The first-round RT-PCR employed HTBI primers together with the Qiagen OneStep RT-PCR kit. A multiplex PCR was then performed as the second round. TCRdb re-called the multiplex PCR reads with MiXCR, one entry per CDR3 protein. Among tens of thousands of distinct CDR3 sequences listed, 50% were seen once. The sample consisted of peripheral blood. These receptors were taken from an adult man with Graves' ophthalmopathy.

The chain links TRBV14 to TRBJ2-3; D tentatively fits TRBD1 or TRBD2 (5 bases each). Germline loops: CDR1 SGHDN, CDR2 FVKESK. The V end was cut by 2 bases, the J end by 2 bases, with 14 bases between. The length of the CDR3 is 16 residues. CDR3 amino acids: CASSQSLRGYTDTQYF. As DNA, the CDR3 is TGTGCCAGCAGCCAATCTCTGAGGGGCTACACAGATACGCAGTATTTT.

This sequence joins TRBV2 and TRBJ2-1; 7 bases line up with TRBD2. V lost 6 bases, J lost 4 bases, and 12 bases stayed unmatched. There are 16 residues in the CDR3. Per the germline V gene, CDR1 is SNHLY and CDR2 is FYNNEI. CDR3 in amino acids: CASSLRGGSGYNEQFF. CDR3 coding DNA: TGTGCCAGCAGCCTCCGCGGCGGGAGCGGGTACAATGAGCAGTTCTTC.

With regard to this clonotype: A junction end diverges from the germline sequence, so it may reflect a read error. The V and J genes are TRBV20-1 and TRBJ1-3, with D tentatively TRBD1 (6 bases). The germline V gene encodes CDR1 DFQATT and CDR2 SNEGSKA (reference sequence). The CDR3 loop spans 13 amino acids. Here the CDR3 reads CSTTGLGGNTIHF. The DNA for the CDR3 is TGCAGTACTACAGGGTTAGGTGGAAACACCATACATTTT.

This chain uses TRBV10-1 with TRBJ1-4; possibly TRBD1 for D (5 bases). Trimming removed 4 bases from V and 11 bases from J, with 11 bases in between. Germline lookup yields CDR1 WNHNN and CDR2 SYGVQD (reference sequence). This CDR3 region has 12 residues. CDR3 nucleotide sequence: TGCGCCAGCAGTGGTGTGCGGGGCAAACTGTTTTTT. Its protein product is CASSGVRGKLFF.

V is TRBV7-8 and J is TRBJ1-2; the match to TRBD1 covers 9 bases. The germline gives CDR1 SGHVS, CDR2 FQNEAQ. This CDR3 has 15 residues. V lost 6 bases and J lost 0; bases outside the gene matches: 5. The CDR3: CASSRTGAANYGYTF. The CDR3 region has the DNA TGTGCCAGCAGTCGGACAGGGGCCGCTAACTATGGCTACACCTTC.

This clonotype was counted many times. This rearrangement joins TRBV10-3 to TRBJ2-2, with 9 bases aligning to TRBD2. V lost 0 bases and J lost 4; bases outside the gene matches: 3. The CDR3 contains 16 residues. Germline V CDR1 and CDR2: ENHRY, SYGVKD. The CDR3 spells CAISESSSGGTGELFF. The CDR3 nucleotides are TGTGCCATCAGTGAGTCGAGTAGCGGGGGCACCGGGGAGCTGTTTTTT.

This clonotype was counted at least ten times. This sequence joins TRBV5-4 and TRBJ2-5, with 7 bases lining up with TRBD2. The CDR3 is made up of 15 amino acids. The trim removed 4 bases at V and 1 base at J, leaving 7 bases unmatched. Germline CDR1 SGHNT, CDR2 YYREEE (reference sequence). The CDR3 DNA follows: TGTGCCAGCAGCCCCCTGGGGGGGACCCAAGAGACCCAGTACTTC. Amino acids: CASSPLGGTQETQYF.

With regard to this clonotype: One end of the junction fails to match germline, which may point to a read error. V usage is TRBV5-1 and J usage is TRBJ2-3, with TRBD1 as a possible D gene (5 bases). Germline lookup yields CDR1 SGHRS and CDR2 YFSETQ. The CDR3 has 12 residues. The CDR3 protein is CASSLGGDTRYF. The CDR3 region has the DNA TGCGCCAGCAGCTTGGGGGGCGATACGCGGTATTTT. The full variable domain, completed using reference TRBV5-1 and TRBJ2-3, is KAGVTQTPRYLIKTRGQQVTLSCSPISGHRSVSWYQQTPGQGLQFLFEYFSETQRNKGNFPGRFSGRQFSNSRSEMNVSTLELGDSALYLCASSLGGDTRYFGPGTRLTVL.

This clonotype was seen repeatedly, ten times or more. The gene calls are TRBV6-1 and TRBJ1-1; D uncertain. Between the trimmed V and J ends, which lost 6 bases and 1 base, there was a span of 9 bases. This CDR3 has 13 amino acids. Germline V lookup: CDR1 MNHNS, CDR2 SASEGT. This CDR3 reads CASRSPRNTEAFF. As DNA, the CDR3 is TGTGCCAGCAGATCGCCGAGGAACACTGAAGCTTTCTTT.

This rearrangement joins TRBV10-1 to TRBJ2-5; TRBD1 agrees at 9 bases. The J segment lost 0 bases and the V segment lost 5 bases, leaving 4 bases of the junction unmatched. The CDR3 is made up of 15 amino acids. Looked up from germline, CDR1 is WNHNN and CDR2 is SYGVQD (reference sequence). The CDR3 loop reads CASSPDRGNQETQYF. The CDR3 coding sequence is TGCGCCAGCAGTCCGGACAGGGGAAACCAAGAGACCCAGTACTTC.

CDR3 residues: CAISALLAGGEDEQFF. CDR3 coding DNA: TGTGCCATCAGTGCCCTACTAGCGGGAGGGGAGGATGAGCAGTTCTTC. The V and J genes are TRBV9 and TRBJ2-1; 13 nucleotides match TRBD2. The germline CDR1 and CDR2 sequences are SGDLS and YYNGEE. Trimming removed 9 bases from V and 8 bases from J; junction bases left unmatched: 14. This CDR3 spans 16 amino acids.

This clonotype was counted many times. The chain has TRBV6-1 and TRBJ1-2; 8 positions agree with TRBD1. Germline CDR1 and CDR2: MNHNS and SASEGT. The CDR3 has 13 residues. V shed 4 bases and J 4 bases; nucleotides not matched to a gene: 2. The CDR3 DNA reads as TGTGCCAGCAGTGGAGGACAGGGCTATGGCTACACCTTC. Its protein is CASSGGQGYGYTF.

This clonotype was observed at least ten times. DNA of the CDR3: TGTGCCAGTAGTATAGGGTTTCGGGGTTTGGGTCAGCCCCAGCATTTT. Protein: CASSIGFRGLGQPQHF. This chain connects TRBV19 to TRBJ1-5; D unresolved. CDR1 LNHDA and CDR2 SQIVND come from the germline V gene (reference sequence). V was clipped by 1 base and J by 6 bases, with 16 bases between them. The CDR3 runs 16 residues.

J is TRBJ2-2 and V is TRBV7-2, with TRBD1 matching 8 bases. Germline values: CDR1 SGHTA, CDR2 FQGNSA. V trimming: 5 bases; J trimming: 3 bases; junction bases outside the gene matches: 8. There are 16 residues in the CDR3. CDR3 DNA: TGTGCCAGCAGCCGCAGGGGGCAATGGGACACCGGGGAGCTGTTTTTT. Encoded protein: CASSRRGQWDTGELFF. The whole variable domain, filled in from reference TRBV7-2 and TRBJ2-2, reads GAGVSQSPSNKVTEKGKDVELRCDPISGHTALYWYRQSLGQGLEFLIYFQGNSAPDKSGLPSDRFSAERTGGSVSTLTIQRTQQEDSAVYLCASSRRGQWDTGELFFGEGSRLTVL.

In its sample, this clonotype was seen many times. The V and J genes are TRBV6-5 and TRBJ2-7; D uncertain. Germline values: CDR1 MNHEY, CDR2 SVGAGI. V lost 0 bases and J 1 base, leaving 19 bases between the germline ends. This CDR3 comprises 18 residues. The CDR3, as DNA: TGTGCCAGCAGTTACTCATCGTCTTGGGCCGGGCAGTCCTACGAGCAGTACTTC. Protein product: CASSYSSSWAGQSYEQYF.

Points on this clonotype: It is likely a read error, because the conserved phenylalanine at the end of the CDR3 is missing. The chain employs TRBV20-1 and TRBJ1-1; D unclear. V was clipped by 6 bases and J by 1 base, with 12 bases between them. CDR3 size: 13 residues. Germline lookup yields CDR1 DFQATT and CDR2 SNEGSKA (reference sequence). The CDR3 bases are TGCAGTGCGGCATGGGGTTGGAACACTGAAGCTTTCGTT. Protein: CSAAWGWNTEAFV.

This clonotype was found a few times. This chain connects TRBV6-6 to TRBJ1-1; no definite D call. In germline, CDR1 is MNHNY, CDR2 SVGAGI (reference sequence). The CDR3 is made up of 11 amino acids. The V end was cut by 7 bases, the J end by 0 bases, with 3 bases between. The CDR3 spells CASKMNTEAFF. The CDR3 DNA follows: TGTGCCAGCAAAATGAACACTGAAGCTTTCTTT.

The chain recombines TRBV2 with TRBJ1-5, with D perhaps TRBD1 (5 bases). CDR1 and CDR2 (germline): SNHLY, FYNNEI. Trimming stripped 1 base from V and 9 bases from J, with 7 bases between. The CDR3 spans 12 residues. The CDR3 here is CASSEEGLPQHF. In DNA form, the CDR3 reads TGTGCCAGCAGTGAAGAGGGGCTGCCCCAGCATTTT.

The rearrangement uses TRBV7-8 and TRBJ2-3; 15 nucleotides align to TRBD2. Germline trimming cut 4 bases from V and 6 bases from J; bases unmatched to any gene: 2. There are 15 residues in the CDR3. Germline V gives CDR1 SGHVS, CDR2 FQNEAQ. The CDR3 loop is CASSWTSGRADTQYF. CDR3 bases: TGTGCCAGCAGCTGGACTAGCGGGAGGGCCGATACGCAGTATTTT.

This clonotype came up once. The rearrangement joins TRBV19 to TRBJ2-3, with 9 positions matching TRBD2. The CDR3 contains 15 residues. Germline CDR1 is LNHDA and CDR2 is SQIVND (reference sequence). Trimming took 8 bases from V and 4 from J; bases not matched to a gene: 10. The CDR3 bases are TGTGCCAGTGCCCTCGGCGGGAGGGGATCAGATACGCAGTATTTT. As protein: CASALGGRGSDTQYF.